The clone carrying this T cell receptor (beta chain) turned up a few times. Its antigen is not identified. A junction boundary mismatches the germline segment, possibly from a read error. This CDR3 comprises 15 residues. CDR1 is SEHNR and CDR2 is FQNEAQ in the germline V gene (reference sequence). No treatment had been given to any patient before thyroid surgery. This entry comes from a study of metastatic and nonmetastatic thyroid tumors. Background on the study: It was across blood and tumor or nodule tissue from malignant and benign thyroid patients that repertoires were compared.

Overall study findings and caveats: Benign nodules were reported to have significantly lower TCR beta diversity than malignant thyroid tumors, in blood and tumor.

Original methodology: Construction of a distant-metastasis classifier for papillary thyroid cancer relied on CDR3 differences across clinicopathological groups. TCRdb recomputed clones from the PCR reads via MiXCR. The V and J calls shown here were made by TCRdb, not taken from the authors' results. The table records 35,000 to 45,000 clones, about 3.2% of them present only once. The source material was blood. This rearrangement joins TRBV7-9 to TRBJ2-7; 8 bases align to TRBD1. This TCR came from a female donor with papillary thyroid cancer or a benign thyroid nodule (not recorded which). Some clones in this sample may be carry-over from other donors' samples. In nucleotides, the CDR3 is TGTGCCAGCAGCCCACAGGGGGTCCTATCCTACGAGCAGTACTTT. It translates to CASSPQGVLSYEQYF.